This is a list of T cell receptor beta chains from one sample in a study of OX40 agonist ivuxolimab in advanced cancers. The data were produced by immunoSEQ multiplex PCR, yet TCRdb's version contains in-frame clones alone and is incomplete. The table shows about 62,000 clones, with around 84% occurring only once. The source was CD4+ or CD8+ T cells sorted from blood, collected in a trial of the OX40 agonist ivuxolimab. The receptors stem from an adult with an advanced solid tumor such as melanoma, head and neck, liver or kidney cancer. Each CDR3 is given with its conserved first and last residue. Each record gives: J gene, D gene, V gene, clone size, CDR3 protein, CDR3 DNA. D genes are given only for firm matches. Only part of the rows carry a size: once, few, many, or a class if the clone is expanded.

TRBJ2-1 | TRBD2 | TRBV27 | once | CASSLSLAGIHPGLQFF | TGTGCCAGCAGTTTATCACTAGCGGGAATCCACCCTGGGCTTCAGTTCTTC
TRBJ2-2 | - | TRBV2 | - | CASSLLGGTGELFF | TGTGCCAGCAGTCTCTTGGGCGGCACCGGGGAGCTGTTTTTT
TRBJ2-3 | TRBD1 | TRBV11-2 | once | CASSLYRDSLDTQYF | TGTGCCAGCAGCTTATATCGGGACAGTCTAGATACGCAGTATTTT
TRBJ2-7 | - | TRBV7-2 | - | CASSRRATDYEQYF | TGTGCCAGCAGCCGGCGGGCAACCGACTACGAGCAGTACTTC
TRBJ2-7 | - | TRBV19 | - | CASSILTTGSSYEQYF | TGTGCCAGTAGTATACTTACGACGGGGAGCTCCTACGAGCAGTACTTC
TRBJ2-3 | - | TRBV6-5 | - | CASKMQGIGDTQYF | TGTGCCAGCAAGATGCAGGGGATAGGAGATACGCAGTATTTT
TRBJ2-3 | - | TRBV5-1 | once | CASSSSGDMGTDTQYF | TGCGCCAGCAGCTCCAGCGGGGACATGGGCACAGATACGCAGTATTTT
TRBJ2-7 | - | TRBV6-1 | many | CASSSRRDTAYEQYF | TGTGCCAGCAGTTCCCGCCGGGACACCGCCTACGAGCAGTACTTC
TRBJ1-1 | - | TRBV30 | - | CAWTVNTEAFF | TGTGCCTGGACCGTGAACACTGAAGCTTTCTTT
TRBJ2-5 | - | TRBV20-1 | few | CSARSGETQYF | TGCAGTGCTAGAAGTGGGGAGACCCAGTACTTC
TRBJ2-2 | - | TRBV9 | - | CASSVGQDNTGELFF | TGTGCCAGCAGCGTAGGACAGGACAACACCGGGGAGCTGTTTTTT
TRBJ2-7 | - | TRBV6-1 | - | CASSVHYTGSYEQYF | TGTGCCAGCAGCGTTCATTATACAGGCTCCTACGAGCAGTACTTC
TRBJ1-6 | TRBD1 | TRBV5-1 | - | CASSLGGTANSPLHF | TGCGCCAGCAGCTTGGGTGGGACAGCGAATTCACCCCTCCACTTT
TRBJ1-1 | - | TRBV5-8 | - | CASSLEVGAGEAFF | TGTGCCAGCAGCTTGGAGGTTGGGGCAGGGGAAGCTTTCTTT
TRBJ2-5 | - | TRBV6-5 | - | CASSPPGRGETQYF | TGTGCCAGCAGCCCCCCCGGTAGGGGAGAGACCCAGTACTTC
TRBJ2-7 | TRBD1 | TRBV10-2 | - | CASRRTGGLSSYEQYF | TGCGCCAGCAGGAGGACAGGGGGACTATCCTCCTACGAGCAGTACTTC
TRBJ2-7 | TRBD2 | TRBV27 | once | CASSPSSGRFYEQYF | TGTGCCAGCAGTCCCTCTAGCGGGAGGTTCTACGAGCAGTACTTC
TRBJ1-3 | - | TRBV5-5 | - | CASSLGLTEGNTIYF | TGTGCCAGCAGCCTGGGCCTTACTGAGGGAAACACCATATATTTT
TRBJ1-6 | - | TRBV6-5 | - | CASSIGGVGSPLHF | TGTGCCAGCAGTATCGGGGGGGTGGGTTCACCCCTCCACTTT
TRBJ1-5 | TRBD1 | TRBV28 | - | CASSTGQGNQPQHF | TGTGCCAGCAGCACGGGACAGGGCAATCAGCCCCAGCATTTT
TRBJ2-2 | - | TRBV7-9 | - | CASSPIMGTGELFF | TGTGCCAGCAGCCCGATAATGGGAACCGGGGAGCTGTTTTTT
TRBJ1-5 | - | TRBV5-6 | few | CASAKAGGPYQPQHF | TGTGCCAGCGCCAAGGCCGGGGGCCCCTATCAGCCCCAGCATTTT
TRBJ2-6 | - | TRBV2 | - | CASSSARTVSSGANVLTF | TGTGCCAGCAGCTCAGCGCGGACGGTTAGCTCTGGGGCCAACGTCCTGACTTTC
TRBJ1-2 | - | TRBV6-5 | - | CASSMASNYGYTF | TGTGCCAGCAGTATGGCGTCCAACTATGGCTACACCTTC
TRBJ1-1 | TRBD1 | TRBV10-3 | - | CAISEYGTGGEVVAFF | TGTGCCATCAGTGAGTACGGGACAGGGGGTGAAGTAGTGGCTTTCTTT
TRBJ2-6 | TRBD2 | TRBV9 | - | CASSGEGTYYSGANVLTF | TGTGCCAGCAGCGGGGAGGGGACTTACTACTCTGGGGCCAACGTCCTGACTTTC
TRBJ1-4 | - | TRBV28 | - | CASSPPRGSGSEKLFF | TGTGCCAGCAGTCCCCCTAGGGGGTCAGGGAGCGAAAAACTGTTTTTT
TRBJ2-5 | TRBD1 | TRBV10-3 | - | CATSTGAGETQYF | TGTGCAACGTCTACAGGGGCTGGAGAGACCCAGTACTTC
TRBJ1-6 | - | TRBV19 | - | CASSRWHGQNNSPLHF | TGTGCCAGTAGCCGATGGCACGGACAGAACAATTCACCCCTCCACTTT
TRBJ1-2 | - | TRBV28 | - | CASSLNYGYTF | TGTGCCAGCAGTTTGAACTATGGCTACACCTTC
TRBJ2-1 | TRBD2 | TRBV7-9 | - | CASSSRTSGGGYNEQFF | TGTGCCAGCAGCTCCCGGACTAGCGGGGGTGGCTACAATGAGCAGTTCTTC